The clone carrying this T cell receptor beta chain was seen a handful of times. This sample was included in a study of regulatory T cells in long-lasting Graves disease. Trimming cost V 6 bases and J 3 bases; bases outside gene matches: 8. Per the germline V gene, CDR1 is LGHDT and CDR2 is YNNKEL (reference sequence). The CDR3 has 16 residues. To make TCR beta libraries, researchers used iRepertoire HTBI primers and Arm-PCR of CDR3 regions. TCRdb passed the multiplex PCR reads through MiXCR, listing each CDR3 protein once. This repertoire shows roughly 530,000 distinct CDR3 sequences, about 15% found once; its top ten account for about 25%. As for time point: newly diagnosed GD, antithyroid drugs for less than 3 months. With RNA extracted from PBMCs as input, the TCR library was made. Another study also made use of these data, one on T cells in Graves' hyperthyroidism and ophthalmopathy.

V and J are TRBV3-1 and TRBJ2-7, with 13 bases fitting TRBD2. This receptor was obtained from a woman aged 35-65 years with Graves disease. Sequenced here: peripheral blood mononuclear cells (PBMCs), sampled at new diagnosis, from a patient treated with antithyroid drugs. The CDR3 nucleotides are TGTGCCAGCAGTAAAAGACTAGCGGGGGGTAACTACGAGCAGTACTTC. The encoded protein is CASSKRLAGGNYEQYF.